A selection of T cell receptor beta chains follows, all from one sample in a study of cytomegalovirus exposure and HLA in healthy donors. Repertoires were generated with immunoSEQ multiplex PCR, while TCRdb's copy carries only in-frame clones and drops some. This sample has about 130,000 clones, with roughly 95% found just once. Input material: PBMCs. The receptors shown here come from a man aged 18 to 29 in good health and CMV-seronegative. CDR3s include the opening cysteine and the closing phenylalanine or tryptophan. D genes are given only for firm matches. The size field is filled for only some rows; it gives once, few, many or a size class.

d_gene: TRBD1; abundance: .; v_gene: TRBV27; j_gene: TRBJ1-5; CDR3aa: CASSAGTGNQPQHF; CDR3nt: TGTGCCAGCAGTGCAGGGACAGGGAATCAGCCCCAGCATTTT
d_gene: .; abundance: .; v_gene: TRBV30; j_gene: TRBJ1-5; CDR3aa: CAWSAGNHGNQPQHF; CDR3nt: TGTGCCTGGAGTGCAGGGAACCACGGCAATCAGCCCCAGCATTTT
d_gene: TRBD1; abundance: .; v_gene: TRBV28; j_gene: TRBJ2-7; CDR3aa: CASSRPGQGYEQYF; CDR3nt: TGTGCCAGCAGTCGCCCGGGACAGGGCTACGAGCAGTACTTC
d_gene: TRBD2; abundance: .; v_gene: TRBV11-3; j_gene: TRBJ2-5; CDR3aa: CASSLGLAGEETQYF; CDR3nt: TGTGCCAGCAGCTTGGGACTAGCGGGAGAAGAGACCCAGTACTTC
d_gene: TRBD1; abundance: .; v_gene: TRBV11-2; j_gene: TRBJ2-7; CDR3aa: CASSTGTGAYEQYF; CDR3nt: TGTGCCAGCAGCACCGGGACAGGGGCCTACGAGCAGTACTTC
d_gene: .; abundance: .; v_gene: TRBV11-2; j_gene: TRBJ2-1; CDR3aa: CASSLERRDEQFF; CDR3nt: TGTGCCAGCAGCTTAGAAAGGCGGGATGAGCAGTTCTTC
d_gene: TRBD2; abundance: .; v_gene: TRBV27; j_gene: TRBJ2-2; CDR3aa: CASSLLRGDTGELFF; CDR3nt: TGTGCCAGCAGTTTACTGCGGGGGGACACCGGGGAGCTGTTTTTT
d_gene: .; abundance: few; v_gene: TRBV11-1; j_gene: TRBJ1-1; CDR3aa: CASSGETAEAFF; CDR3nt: TGTGCCAGCAGCGGGGAGACCGCTGAAGCTTTCTTT
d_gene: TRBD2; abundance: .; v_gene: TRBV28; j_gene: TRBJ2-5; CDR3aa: CASRRGTSGNFRAETQYF; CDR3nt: TGTGCCAGCAGACGGGGGACTAGCGGGAACTTTAGGGCAGAGACCCAGTACTTC
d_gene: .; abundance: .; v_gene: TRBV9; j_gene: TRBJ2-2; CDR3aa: CASSLEYTGELFF; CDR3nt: TGTGCCAGCAGCCTTGAGTACACCGGGGAGCTGTTTTTT
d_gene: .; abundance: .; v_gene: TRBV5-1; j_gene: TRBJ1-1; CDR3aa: CASSLGHEAFF; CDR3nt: TGCGCCAGCAGCCTGGGGCATGAAGCTTTCTTT
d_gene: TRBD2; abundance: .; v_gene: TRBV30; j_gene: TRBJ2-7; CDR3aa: CAWSWLAGTYEQYF; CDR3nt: TGTGCCTGGAGTTGGCTAGCGGGAACCTACGAGCAGTACTTC
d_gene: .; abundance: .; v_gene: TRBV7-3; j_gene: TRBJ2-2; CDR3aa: CASSLWADDTGELFF; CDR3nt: TGTGCCAGCAGCTTATGGGCAGATGACACCGGGGAGCTGTTTTTT
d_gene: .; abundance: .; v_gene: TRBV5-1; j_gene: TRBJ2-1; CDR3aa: CASSLGDRDSNEQFF; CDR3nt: TGCGCCAGCAGCTTGGGTGACAGAGACTCCAATGAGCAGTTCTTC
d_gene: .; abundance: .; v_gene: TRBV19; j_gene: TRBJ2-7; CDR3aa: CASSIGWSETYEQYF; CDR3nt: TGTGCCAGTAGTATAGGGTGGTCGGAGACCTACGAGCAGTACTTC
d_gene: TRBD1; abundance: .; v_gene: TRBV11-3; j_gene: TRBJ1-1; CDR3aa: CASSSRDRRPEAFF; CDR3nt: TGTGCCAGCAGCTCCCGGGACAGAAGACCCGAAGCTTTCTTT
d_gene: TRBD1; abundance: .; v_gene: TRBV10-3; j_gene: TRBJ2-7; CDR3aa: CAISRDSSYEQYF; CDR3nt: TGTGCCATCTCCCGGGACAGCTCCTACGAGCAGTACTTC
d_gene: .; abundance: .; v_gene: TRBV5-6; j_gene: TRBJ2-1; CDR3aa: CASSLGWGLRYNEQFF; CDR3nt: TGTGCCAGCAGCTTGGGGTGGGGGCTAAGGTACAATGAGCAGTTCTTC
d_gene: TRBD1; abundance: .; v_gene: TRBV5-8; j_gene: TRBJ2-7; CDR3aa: CASSWGTGSYEQYF; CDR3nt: TGTGCCAGCAGCTGGGGGACAGGGTCCTACGAGCAGTACTTC
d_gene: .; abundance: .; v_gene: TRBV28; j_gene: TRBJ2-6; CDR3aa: CASNRQRSGANVLTF; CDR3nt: TGTGCCAGCAATCGACAGAGGTCTGGGGCCAACGTCCTGACTTTC
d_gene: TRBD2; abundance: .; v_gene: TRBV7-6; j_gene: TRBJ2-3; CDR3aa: CASSPAAGVADTQYF; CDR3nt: TGTGCCAGCAGCCCAGCAGCGGGAGTGGCAGATACGCAGTATTTT
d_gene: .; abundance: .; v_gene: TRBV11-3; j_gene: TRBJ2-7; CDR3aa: CASSLFLSSYEQYF; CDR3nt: TGTGCCAGCAGCTTATTCCTTAGCTCCTACGAGCAGTACTTC
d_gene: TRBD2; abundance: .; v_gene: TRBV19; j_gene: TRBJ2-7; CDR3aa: CASSATGTSGPLYEQYF; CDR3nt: TGTGCCAGTAGTGCTACCGGGACTAGCGGTCCTCTCTACGAGCAGTACTTC
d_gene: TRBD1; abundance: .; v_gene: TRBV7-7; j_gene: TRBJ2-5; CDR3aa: CASSRGQGIQETQYF; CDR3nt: TGTGCTAGCAGTCGGGGACAGGGGATCCAAGAGACCCAGTACTTC
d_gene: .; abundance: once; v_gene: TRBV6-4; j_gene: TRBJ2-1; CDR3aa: CASSDSPGVEQFF; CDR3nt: TGTGCCAGCAGTGACTCTCCAGGGGTGGAGCAGTTCTTC
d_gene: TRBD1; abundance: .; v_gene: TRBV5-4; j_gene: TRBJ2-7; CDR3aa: CASSRDRDGVQYF; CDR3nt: TGTGCCAGCAGCCGCGACAGGGATGGGGTGCAGTACTTC
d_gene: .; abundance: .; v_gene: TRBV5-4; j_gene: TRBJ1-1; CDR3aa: CASSFPGYLDQAFF; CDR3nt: TGTGCCAGCAGCTTCCCAGGGTATCTAGACCAAGCTTTCTTT
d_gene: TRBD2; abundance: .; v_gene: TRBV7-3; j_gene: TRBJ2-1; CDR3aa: CASSLGGLAGEYNEQFF; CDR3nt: TGTGCCAGCAGCTTAGGTGGACTAGCGGGAGAGTACAATGAGCAGTTCTTC
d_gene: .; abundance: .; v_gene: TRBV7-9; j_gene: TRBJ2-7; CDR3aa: CASSFWGLYEQYF; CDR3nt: TGTGCCAGCAGCTTTTGGGGGCTCTACGAGCAGTACTTC
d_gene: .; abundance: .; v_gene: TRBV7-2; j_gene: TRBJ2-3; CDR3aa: CASSFQAGDTQYF; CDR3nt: TGTGCCAGCAGCTTCCAAGCGGGAGATACGCAGTATTTT
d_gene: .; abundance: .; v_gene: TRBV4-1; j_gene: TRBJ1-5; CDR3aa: CASSHGRGSNQPQHF; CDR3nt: TGCGCCAGCAGCCACGGCAGGGGCTCCAATCAGCCCCAGCATTTT
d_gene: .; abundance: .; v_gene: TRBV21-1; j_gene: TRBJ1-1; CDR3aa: CASSKDRNTEAFF; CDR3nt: TGTGCCAGCAGCAAAGACAGGAACACTGAAGCTTTCTTT
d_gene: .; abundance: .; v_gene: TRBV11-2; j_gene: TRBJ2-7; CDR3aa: CASSLDQVRGEQYF; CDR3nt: TGTGCCAGCAGCTTAGACCAGGTCCGGGGCGAGCAGTACTTC
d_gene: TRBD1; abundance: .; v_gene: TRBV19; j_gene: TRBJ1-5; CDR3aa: CASSPVWTGRQPQHF; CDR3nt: TGTGCCAGTAGTCCAGTGTGGACAGGGCGTCAGCCCCAGCATTTT
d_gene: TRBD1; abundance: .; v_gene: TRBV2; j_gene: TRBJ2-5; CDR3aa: CAVRQGRSQETQYF; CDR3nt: TGTGCCGTGAGACAGGGACGCTCTCAAGAGACCCAGTACTTC
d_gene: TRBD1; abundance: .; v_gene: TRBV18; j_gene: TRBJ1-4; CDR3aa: CASSPGGTGATNEKLFF; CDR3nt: TGTGCCAGCTCACCCGGTGGGACAGGGGCGACTAATGAAAAACTGTTTTTT
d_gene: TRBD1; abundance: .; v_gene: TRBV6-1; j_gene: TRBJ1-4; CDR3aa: CASHQGAEDEKLFF; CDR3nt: TGTGCCAGCCACCAGGGGGCTGAGGATGAAAAACTGTTTTTT
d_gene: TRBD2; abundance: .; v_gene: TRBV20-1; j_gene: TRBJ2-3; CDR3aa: CSASSGGPIHF; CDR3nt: TGCAGTGCTAGCTCGGGGGGTCCAATCCATTTT
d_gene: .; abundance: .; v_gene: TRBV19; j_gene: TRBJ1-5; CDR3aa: CASSIGQGNQPQHF; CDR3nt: TGTGCCAGTAGTATCGGGCAGGGAAATCAGCCCCAGCATTTT
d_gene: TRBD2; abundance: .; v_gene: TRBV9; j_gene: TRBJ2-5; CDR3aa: CASSTGLAAQETQYF; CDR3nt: TGTGCCAGCAGCACCGGACTAGCGGCCCAAGAGACCCAGTACTTC
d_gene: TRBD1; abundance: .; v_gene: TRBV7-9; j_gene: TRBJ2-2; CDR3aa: CASSLQGVTGELFF; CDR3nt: TGTGCCAGCAGTTTGCAGGGGGTGACCGGGGAGCTGTTTTTT
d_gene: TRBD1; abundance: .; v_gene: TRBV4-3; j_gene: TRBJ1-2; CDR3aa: CASSPGQAVYGYTF; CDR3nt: TGCGCCAGCAGCCCGGGACAGGCAGTCTATGGCTACACCTTC
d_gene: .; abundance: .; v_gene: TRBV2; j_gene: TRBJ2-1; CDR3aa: CASRGSSNNEQFF; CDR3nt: TGTGCCAGCAGAGGGAGCTCCAACAATGAGCAGTTCTTC
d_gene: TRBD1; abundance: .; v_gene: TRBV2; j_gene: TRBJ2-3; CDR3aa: CASNPLQGKSDTQYF; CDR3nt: TGTGCCAGCAACCCTCTACAGGGGAAGTCAGATACGCAGTATTTT
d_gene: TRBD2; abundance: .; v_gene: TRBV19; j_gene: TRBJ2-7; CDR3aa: CASSKRQRGGFDEQYF; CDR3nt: TGTGCCAGTAGTAAGAGACAGCGGGGCGGGTTCGACGAGCAGTACTTC
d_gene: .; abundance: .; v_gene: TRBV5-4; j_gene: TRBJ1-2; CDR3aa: CASSLEPTAYGYTF; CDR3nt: TGTGCCAGCAGCTTGGAGCCTACAGCTTATGGCTACACCTTC
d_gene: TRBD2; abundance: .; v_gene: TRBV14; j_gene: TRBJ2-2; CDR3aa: CASSQERLAGVAGELFF; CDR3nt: TGTGCCAGCAGCCAAGAACGACTAGCGGGAGTAGCCGGGGAGCTGTTTTTT
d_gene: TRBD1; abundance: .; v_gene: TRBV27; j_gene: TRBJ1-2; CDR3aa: CASSLGQGMSGYTF; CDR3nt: TGTGCCAGCAGTTTAGGACAGGGAATGTCGGGCTACACCTTC
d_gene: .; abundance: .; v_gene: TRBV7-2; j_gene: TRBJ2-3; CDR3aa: CASSFRRGLTDTQYF; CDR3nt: TGTGCCAGCAGCTTTAGGAGGGGCCTCACAGATACGCAGTATTTT
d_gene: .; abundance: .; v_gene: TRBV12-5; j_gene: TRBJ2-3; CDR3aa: CASGPSRMGTDTQYF; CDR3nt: TGTGCTAGTGGCCCCTCGAGGATGGGCACAGATACGCAGTATTTT
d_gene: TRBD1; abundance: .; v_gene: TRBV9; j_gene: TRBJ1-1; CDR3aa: CASSVGTGDEAFF; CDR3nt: TGTGCCAGCAGCGTCGGGACAGGAGATGAAGCTTTCTTT
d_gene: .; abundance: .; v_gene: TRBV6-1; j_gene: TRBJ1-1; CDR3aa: CASILTGNTEAFF; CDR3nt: TGTGCCAGCATTCTGACGGGTAACACTGAAGCTTTCTTT
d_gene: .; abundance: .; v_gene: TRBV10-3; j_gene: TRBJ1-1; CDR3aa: CAISDQTANTEAFF; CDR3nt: TGTGCCATCAGTGACCAGACAGCGAACACTGAAGCTTTCTTT